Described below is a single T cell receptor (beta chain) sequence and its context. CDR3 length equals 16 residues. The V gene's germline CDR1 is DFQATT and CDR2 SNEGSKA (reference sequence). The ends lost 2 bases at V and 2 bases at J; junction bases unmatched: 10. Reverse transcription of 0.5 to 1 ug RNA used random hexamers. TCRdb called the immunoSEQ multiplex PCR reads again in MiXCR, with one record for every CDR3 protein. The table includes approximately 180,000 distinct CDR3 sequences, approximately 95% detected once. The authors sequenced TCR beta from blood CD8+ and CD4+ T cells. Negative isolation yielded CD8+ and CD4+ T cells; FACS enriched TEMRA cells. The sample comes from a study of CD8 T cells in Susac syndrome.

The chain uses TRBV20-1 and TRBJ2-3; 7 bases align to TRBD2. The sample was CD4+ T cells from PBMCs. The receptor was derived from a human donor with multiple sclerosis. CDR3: CSARPSWAGDTDTQYF. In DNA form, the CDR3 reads TGCAGTGCTAGACCCTCCTGGGCGGGGGACACAGATACGCAGTATTTT.